This TCR beta chain was captured by sequencing in a study of control samples from healthy donors and cancer patients. The repertoire was sequenced with immunoSEQ multiplex PCR; TCRdb's copy has only in-frame clones and lacks some. The sample has about 79,000 clones, approximately 93% seen once; the top ten hold roughly 1.3%. The count of this clone is one. The CDR3 is 14 amino acids. V was trimmed by 4 bases and J by 0 bases, leaving 10 bases between them. Germline V gene lookup returns CDR1 SNHLY and CDR2 FYNNEI. The source material was PBMCs. The receptor's source is a middle-aged woman with lung cancer. The chain uses TRBV2 and TRBJ2-7; possibly TRBD1 for D (5 bases). This CDR3 is CASSVQGISYEQYF. CDR3 coding DNA: TGTGCCAGCAGTGTGCAGGGAATCTCCTACGAGCAGTACTTC.